This T cell receptor beta chain was identified during a study of T-cell reconstitution after alpha-beta-depleted transplantation in children. The CDR3 has 14 residues. Between the trimmed V and J ends, which lost 6 bases and 5 bases, there was a span of 19 bases. Germline assignment: CDR1 SQVTM and CDR2 ANQGSEA. Unique molecular identifiers were used in preparing the TCRbeta library. TCRdb called the PCR reads again in MiXCR, with one record for every CDR3 protein. Among about half a million distinct CDR3 sequences listed, under 15% were seen once. This specimen was PBMCs from the stem cell graft donor, taken from the stem cell graft. The TCR sequence derives from a human donor who donated a stem cell graft to a child with combined immunodeficiency. The chain links TRBV29-1 to TRBJ2-5; D tentatively reads TRBD1 or TRBD2 (5 bases each). CDR3 coding DNA: TGCAGCGTGACCCCCGCCGGGGCTCAGGAGACCCAGTACTTC. Translation: CSVTPAGAQETQYF.